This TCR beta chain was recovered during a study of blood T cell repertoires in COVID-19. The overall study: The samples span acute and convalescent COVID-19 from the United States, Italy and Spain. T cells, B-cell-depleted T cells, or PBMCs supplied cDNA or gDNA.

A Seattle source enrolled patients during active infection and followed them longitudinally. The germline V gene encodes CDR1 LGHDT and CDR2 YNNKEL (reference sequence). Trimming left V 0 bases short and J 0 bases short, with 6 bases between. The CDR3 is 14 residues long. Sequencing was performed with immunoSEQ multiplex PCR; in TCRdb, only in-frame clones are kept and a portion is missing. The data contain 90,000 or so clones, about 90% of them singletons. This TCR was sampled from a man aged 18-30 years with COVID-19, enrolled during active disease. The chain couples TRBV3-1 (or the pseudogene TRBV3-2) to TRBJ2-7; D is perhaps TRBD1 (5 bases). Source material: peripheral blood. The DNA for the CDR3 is TGTGCCAGCAGCCAAGATGACAGCTCCTACGAGCAGTACTTC. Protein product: CASSQDDSSYEQYF.